A single sample is the source of the 23 T cell receptor beta chains below, sequenced in a study of T cell responses to AZD1222 COVID-19 vaccine. Using immunoSEQ multiplex PCR, the repertoire was profiled, and TCRdb retains in-frame clones only, with some absent. The sample holds about 97,000 clones, roughly 88% seen once. The starting material was peripheral blood, obtained on day 0 of AZD1222 vaccination. These receptors were collected from an adult in good health.

The gene calls are TRBV6-5 and TRBJ2-3; 11 bases are shared with TRBD2. This CDR3 comprises 15 residues. CDR1 and CDR2 from the germline V gene are MNHEY and SVGAGI. V was pared by 6 bases and J by 5 bases, with 7 bases of the junction left unmatched. Here the CDR3 reads CASSALAGGRDTQYF. As DNA, the CDR3 is TGTGCCAGCAGCGCTCTAGCGGGGGGCAGAGATACGCAGTATTTT.

This chain uses TRBV27 with TRBJ2-1; 13 bases are a match to TRBD2. V lost 6 bases and J lost 10; bases outside the gene matches: 9. CDR1 and CDR2 (germline): MNHEY, SMNVEV (reference sequence). This CDR3 comprises 15 residues. CDR3 in amino acids: CASRPGTSGVWEQFF. In DNA form, the CDR3 reads TGTGCCAGCAGACCGGGGACTAGCGGGGTTTGGGAGCAGTTCTTC.

The genes are TRBV28 and TRBJ2-2; 7 bases fit TRBD1. In germline, CDR1 is MDHEN, CDR2 SYDVKM. The V gene end was trimmed by 3 bases and the J gene end by 5 bases; junction bases not matched to a gene: 6. CDR3 length: 15 amino acids. CDR3 sequence (DNA): TGTGCCAGCAGTTTGACAGGGCATGGAACCGGGGAGCTGTTTTTT. Encoded protein: CASSLTGHGTGELFF.

The J gene is TRBJ2-1, the V gene TRBV3-1 (or the pseudogene TRBV3-2); D may match TRBD1 or TRBD2 (5 bases each). CDR1 is LGHDT, CDR2 YNNKEL, per germline (reference sequence). The CDR3 sequence is 15 residues long. Trimming took off 5 bases at V and 0 bases at J, with 11 bases between the two ends. The CDR3 DNA reads as TGTGCCAGCAGCTCTTGGGGGAGCTCCTACAATGAGCAGTTCTTC. This translates into CASSSWGSSYNEQFF.

The rearrangement links TRBV28 to TRBJ1-5; D not resolved. Germline CDR1 MDHEN, CDR2 SYDVKM. V was cut by 4 bases and J by 5 bases, with 3 bases left in between. There are 11 residues in the CDR3. This chain's CDR3 is CASSSDQPQHF. The CDR3 DNA sequence: TGTGCCAGCAGTTCGGATCAGCCCCAGCATTTT.

Written as DNA, the CDR3 is TGTGCCAGCTCCCCAGGACAGGGAATCCCTGAAGCTTTCTTT. This encodes CASSPGQGIPEAFF. The chain combines TRBV18 with TRBJ1-1, with TRBD1 identical over 8 bases. Germline V gene lookup returns CDR1 KGHSH and CDR2 LQKENI. V shed 6 bases, J shed 6 bases, and the junction held 9 bases outside the gene matches. CDR3 length: 14 amino acids.

The CDR3 DNA follows: TGTGCCAGCAGCCCTGGGAGATCACAAGCTTTCTTT. As protein: CASSPGRSQAFF. The gene calls are TRBV13 and TRBJ1-1, with D unclear. The CDR3 runs to 12 residues. Germline V gene lookup returns CDR1 PRHDT and CDR2 FYEKMQ (reference sequence). Between the trimmed V and J ends, which lost 5 bases and 9 bases, there was a span of 13 bases.

This clone has a handful of counts. This rearrangement joins TRBV11-2 to TRBJ2-5, with 11 bases lining up with TRBD2. The CDR3 is made up of 15 amino acids. Losses at the gene ends were 3 bases for V and 4 bases for J; bases not matched to a gene: 4. Germline lookup yields CDR1 SGHAT and CDR2 FQNNGV. The CDR3 loop is CASSLGLADRETQYF. As DNA, the CDR3 is TGTGCCAGCAGCTTGGGACTAGCGGATCGAGAGACCCAGTACTTC.

This sequence joins TRBV28 and TRBJ1-1; TRBD1 might be the D (5 bases). CDR3 length: 17 amino acids. Germline loops: CDR1 MDHEN, CDR2 SYDVKM. Trimming left V 6 bases short and J 0 bases short, with 20 bases between. The DNA of the CDR3 is TGTGCCAGCAGGTTCCGGGACCGCCCTAACCTGAACACTGAAGCTTTCTTT. It encodes CASRFRDRPNLNTEAFF.

V and J are TRBV4-1 and TRBJ2-7; D may be TRBD1 (5 bases). The germline V gene has CDR1 MGHRA and CDR2 YSYEKL. V was pared by 4 bases and J by 3 bases, with 19 bases between. CDR3 length: 16 residues. The CDR3 sequence is CASSLLLGVWRYEQYF. The DNA for the CDR3 is TGCGCCAGCAGCCTTTTATTAGGGGTCTGGCGCTACGAGCAGTACTTC.

The J gene is TRBJ1-5, the V gene TRBV19; D possibly corresponds to TRBD1 (5 bases). The CDR3 covers 14 residues. V was shortened by 7 bases and J by 4 bases, with 14 bases between the two germline ends. The V gene's germline CDR1 is LNHDA and CDR2 SQIVND (reference sequence). CDR3 sequence: CASNRLGGNQPQHF. In nucleotides, the CDR3 is TGTGCCAGTAATCGGCTCGGGGGTAATCAGCCCCAGCATTTT. The variable domain in full, with the rest retrieved from reference TRBV19 and TRBJ1-5, is DGGITQSPKYLFRKEGQNVTLSCEQNLNHDAMYWYRQDPGQGLRLIYYSQIVNDFQKGDIAEGYSVSREKKESFPLTVTSAQKNPTAFYLCASNRLGGNQPQHFGDGTRLSIL.

This clone was counted only a few times. This CDR3 is CASSPTAYNSPLHF. In DNA form, the CDR3 reads TGTGCCAGCTCACCGACGGCTTATAATTCACCCCTCCACTTT. V usage is TRBV18 and J usage is TRBJ1-6, with D unresolved. The length of the CDR3 is 14 residues. Trimming left V 3 bases short and J 4 bases short, with 7 bases between. CDR1 and CDR2 from the germline V gene are KGHSH and LQKENI. The entire variable domain, with the rest obtained from reference TRBV18 and TRBJ1-6, is as follows: NAGVMQNPRHLVRRRGQEARLRCSPMKGHSHVYWYRQLPEEGLKFMVYLQKENIIDESGMPKERFSAEFPKEGPSILRIQQVVRGDSAAYFCASSPTAYNSPLHFGNGTRLTVT.

V usage is TRBV6-5 and J usage is TRBJ2-1; 9 bases agree with TRBD1. From germline, CDR1 is MNHEY and CDR2 SVGAGI. CDR3 length: 15 residues. Trimming at V came to 2 bases and at J to 9 bases, leaving 8 bases not matched to a gene. CDR3 residues: CASSYREQGAGEQFF. Written as DNA, the CDR3 is TGTGCCAGCAGTTACCGAGAACAGGGGGCGGGTGAGCAGTTCTTC.

This clone was seen only once. This chain uses TRBV7-9 with TRBJ2-3; D gene uncertain. CDR1 and CDR2 (germline): SEHNR, FQNEAQ (reference sequence). V was cut by 5 bases and J by 3 bases, with 6 bases left in between. This CDR3 is 12 amino acids long. CDR3 sequence reads: CASSQTTDTQYF. DNA for the CDR3: TGTGCCAGCAGCCAAACTACAGATACGCAGTATTTT.

The rearrangement joins TRBV5-1 to TRBJ2-5; no firm D call. CDR3 length equals 12 residues. The V and J ends lost 0 bases and 5 bases respectively, with 5 bases between them. Looked up from germline, CDR1 is SGHRS and CDR2 is YFSETQ. CDR3 sequence reads: CASSLEGETQYF. The CDR3 region has the DNA TGCGCCAGCAGCTTGGAAGGGGAGACCCAGTACTTC.

The rearrangement uses TRBV7-9 and TRBJ2-1, with TRBD2 matching over 9 bases. After removal of 5 bases from V and 6 bases from J, the junction contained 8 bases not matched to a gene. The CDR3 totals 15 residues. Germline CDR1 SEHNR, CDR2 FQNEAQ (reference sequence). As DNA, the CDR3 is TGTGCCAGCAGCGAGCGGGGGGCTGTTGGCAATGAGCAGTTCTTC. This sequence encodes CASSERGAVGNEQFF.

J is TRBJ1-1 and V is TRBV7-9; D ambiguous. The germline CDR1 and CDR2 sequences are SEHNR and FQNEAQ (reference sequence). Trimming stripped 2 bases from V and 4 bases from J, with 8 bases between. The length of the CDR3 is 13 residues. CDR3 residues: CASSLSQSTEAFF. The CDR3 nucleotides are TGTGCCAGCAGCTTAAGTCAGAGCACTGAAGCTTTCTTT.

The chain employs TRBV28 and TRBJ2-5, with TRBD1 as a possible D gene (6 bases). The CDR3 length is 11 residues. V lost 5 bases to trimming and J lost 9 bases, with 10 bases between them. Germline lookup yields CDR1 MDHEN and CDR2 SYDVKM. The CDR3 protein is CASSPGVAQYF. In DNA form, the CDR3 reads TGTGCCAGCAGTCCAGGGGTGGCCCAGTACTTC.

V is TRBV2 and J is TRBJ1-1; TRBD1 is a possible D gene (6 bases). The CDR3 length is 14 residues. Germline V gives CDR1 SNHLY, CDR2 FYNNEI. V shed 7 bases and J shed 3 bases, with 15 bases lying between them. The CDR3 region has the DNA TGTGCCAGCATAACGCCAAGGGGGGACACTGAAGCTTTCTTT. Its protein product is CASITPRGDTEAFF.

This chain connects TRBV29-1 to TRBJ1-2; D call uncertain. Germline-derived CDR1 and CDR2 are SQVTM and ANQGSEA. The ends were cut back, 3 bases at V and 3 bases at J, with 11 bases in the middle. The CDR3 is 13 residues long. CDR3 DNA sequence: TGCAGCGTTGATGATTCAGCCGACTATGGCTACACCTTC. It specifies CSVDDSADYGYTF.

The chain uses TRBV11-3 and TRBJ1-4; D unclear. V was pared by 3 bases and J by 2 bases, with 10 bases between. The CDR3 length is 15 residues. CDR1 and CDR2 (germline): SGHNT, YENEEA. CDR3 DNA: TGTGCCAGCAGCTTTGGAAGGGTGACTAATGAAAAACTGTTTTTT. Its translation is CASSFGRVTNEKLFF.

The chain uses TRBV13 and TRBJ2-1; TRBD2 matches 10 bases. The CDR3 totals 19 residues. J lost 0 bases, V lost 1 base, and 9 bases had no gene match. Germline loops: CDR1 PRHDT, CDR2 FYEKMQ (reference sequence). Here the CDR3 reads CASSLASGGKRSSYNEQFF. The CDR3 DNA reads TGTGCCAGCAGCTTAGCTAGCGGGGGCAAAAGGAGCTCCTACAATGAGCAGTTCTTC.

The chain links TRBV6-2 or TRBV6-3 to TRBJ1-1; no firm D call. The CDR3 runs to 14 residues. V lost 5 bases and J 1 base, leaving 11 bases between the germline ends. Looked up from germline, CDR1 is MNHEY and CDR2 is SVGEGT. The CDR3 nucleotides read TGTGCCAGCAGTCGAATCACAACGAACACTGAAGCTTTCTTT. Protein product: CASSRITTNTEAFF.